One sample yielded the 28 T cell receptor beta chains listed below, sequenced in a study of graft-versus-host responses after intestinal transplantation. Clones were read by immunoSEQ multiplex PCR, and TCRdb kept only the in-frame ones, dropping some. The profile shows over 4,500 clones, about 33% of them singletons. Co-plated with 200,000 CFSE-labeled responder cells were 200,000 irradiated, violet-dye-labeled stimulator cells. The starting material was alloreactive CD8+ T cells from a mixed lymphocyte reaction culture, obtained before intestinal transplant. Sample subset: CFSE-low proliferating T cells sorted from roughly 6-day pre-transplant mixed lymphocyte reaction (GvH or HvG direction). Source of these receptors: a human patient who received an intestinal transplant.

This clone was detected a few times. The chain employs TRBV5-1 and TRBJ2-1, with D perhaps TRBD2 (5 bases). The V gene's germline CDR1 is SGHRS and CDR2 YFSETQ. Trimming left V 0 bases short and J 2 bases short, with 12 bases between. The CDR3 has 16 amino acids. The CDR3 protein is CASSLVGGPPYNEQFF. DNA of the CDR3: TGCGCCAGCAGCTTGGTTGGCGGGCCCCCCTACAATGAGCAGTTCTTC.

The chain couples TRBV11-3 to TRBJ2-5; 8 bases align to TRBD1. The V gene end was trimmed by 1 base and the J gene end by 5 bases; junction bases not matched to a gene: 15. The V gene's germline CDR1 is SGHNT and CDR2 YENEEA. The CDR3 is 18 amino acids. CDR3 in amino acids: CASSLVTDSGQAGETQYF. As DNA, the CDR3 is TGTGCCAGCAGCTTAGTAACGGATTCGGGACAGGCCGGGGAGACCCAGTACTTC. Based on the CDR3 plus reference TRBV11-3 and TRBJ2-5, the full variable domain is EAGVVQSPRYKIIEKKQPVAFWCNPISGHNTLYWYLQNLGQGPELLIRYENEEAVDDSQLPKDRFSAERLKGVDSTLKIQPAELGDSAVYLCASSLVTDSGQAGETQYFGPGTRLLVL.

The chain combines TRBV11-3 with TRBJ2-5; possible D gene TRBD1, 5 bases. Deletions cut 1 base from V and 1 base from J, with 7 bases between. Germline V CDR1 and CDR2: SGHNT, YENEEA. This CDR3 has 14 amino acids. The CDR3 sequence is CASSLGGGQETQYF. The CDR3 DNA is TGTGCCAGCAGCTTAGGGGGCGGCCAAGAGACCCAGTACTTC.

This clone rates as medium-sized. The genes are TRBV2 and TRBJ2-7, with 8 nucleotides matching TRBD2. Germline V CDR1 and CDR2: SNHLY, FYNNEI. The CDR3 has 16 residues. Unmatched junction bases numbered 7, after V lost 0 bases and J lost 3 bases. The CDR3 coding sequence is TGTGCCAGCAGTGAAGCGCGCGGGGGGACGGTCTACGAGCAGTACTTC. Amino acids: CASSEARGGTVYEQYF.

This clone was observed a few times. CDR3: CSVGPGTTGELFF. CDR3 in DNA: TGCAGCGTTGGTCCGGGAACAACCGGGGAGCTGTTTTTT. The chain couples TRBV29-1 to TRBJ2-2; maybe TRBD2 (5 bases). Trimming cost V 4 bases and J 5 bases, with 11 bases left between them. CDR3 length: 13 residues. CDR1 is SQVTM, CDR2 ANQGSEA, per germline.

This clone occurred a few times. The rearrangement joins TRBV2 to TRBJ1-2, with TRBD1 identical over 9 bases. CDR3 length equals 15 residues. Trimming took 9 bases from V and 1 from J; bases not matched to a gene: 9. Germline CDR1 reads SNHLY; CDR2 reads FYNNEI. CDR3: CASVPRTGVNYGYTF. Here the CDR3 DNA reads TGTGCCAGTGTCCCGAGGACAGGGGTTAACTATGGCTACACCTTC.

This clone showed up just a few times. The V and J genes are TRBV5-5 and TRBJ2-7; D perhaps matches TRBD1 (6 bases). Deletions cut 1 base from V and 2 bases from J, with 16 bases between. Germline loops: CDR1 SGHKS, CDR2 YYEKEE (reference sequence). The CDR3 sequence is 16 residues long. The CDR3 loop is CASSLPTGLRAYEQYF. In DNA form, the CDR3 reads TGTGCCAGCAGCTTGCCGACAGGCCTACGGGCCTACGAGCAGTACTTC.

This clone has only a few counts. This sequence joins TRBV4-1 and TRBJ2-7, with D maybe TRBD1 (6 bases). The V gene lost 1 base and the J gene lost 6 bases, with 13 bases spanning the gap. The CDR3 sequence is 14 residues long. Per the germline V gene, CDR1 is MGHRA and CDR2 is YSYEKL. The CDR3 loop is CASSQAPGAAEQYF. CDR3 DNA: TGCGCCAGCAGCCAAGCCCCAGGGGCGGCCGAGCAGTACTTC.

This chain connects TRBV27 to TRBJ2-7, with 13 positions matching TRBD2. The CDR3 is 16 amino acids. CDR1 and CDR2 from the germline V gene are MNHEY and SMNVEV (reference sequence). The V segment lost 5 bases and the J segment 5 bases; nucleotides outside the gene matches: 9. Here the CDR3 reads CASSPETSGRSHEQYF. CDR3 nucleotides: TGTGCCAGCAGTCCGGAGACTAGCGGGAGGTCCCACGAGCAGTACTTC.

Here the CDR3 reads CASSLYPFTGGMDTEAFF. In DNA form, the CDR3 reads TGTGCCAGCAGTCTCTACCCTTTCACAGGGGGCATGGACACTGAAGCTTTCTTT. This chain links TRBV28 with TRBJ1-1; 9 nucleotides agree with TRBD1. Germline V CDR1 and CDR2: MDHEN, SYDVKM. The CDR3 length is 18 residues. The V segment lost 5 bases and the J segment 3 bases; nucleotides outside the gene matches: 16.

This clone is labeled as medium-sized (0.01 to 0.1%). V usage is TRBV6-6 and J usage is TRBJ1-5; D might be TRBD1 (6 bases). The germline gives CDR1 MNHNY, CDR2 SVGAGI (reference sequence). The CDR3 is 16 residues long. V gave up 6 bases and J gave up 7 bases, with 22 bases separating them. The CDR3 sequence is CASSHRVPKQAQPQHF. CDR3 bases: TGTGCCAGCAGCCACAGGGTCCCCAAGCAAGCCCAGCCCCAGCATTTT.

This clone was observed a few times. This chain joins TRBV7-9 and TRBJ2-7; 10 nucleotides agree with TRBD1. In germline, CDR1 is SEHNR, CDR2 FQNEAQ (reference sequence). The CDR3 contains 14 residues. After removal of 5 bases from V and 5 bases from J, the junction contained 6 bases not matched to a gene. CDR3 residues: CASSPWDRGNEQYF. As DNA, the CDR3 is TGTGCCAGCAGCCCTTGGGACAGGGGAAACGAGCAGTACTTC.

This clone has more than one count but fewer than ten. The rearrangement joins TRBV7-7 to TRBJ2-1; tentative D call: TRBD1 (6 bases). The CDR3 runs to 14 residues. Germline V gene data show CDR1 as SSHAT and CDR2 as FNYEAQ (reference sequence). The V gene lost 4 bases and the J gene lost 5 bases, with 12 bases spanning the gap. This CDR3 reads CASSWGLGHNEQFF. CDR3 nucleotides: TGTGCCAGCAGCTGGGGGCTCGGGCACAATGAGCAGTTCTTC.

There are a few counts of this clone. The chain recombines TRBV28 with TRBJ2-1; TRBD2 aligns across 7 bases. Germline V gene lookup returns CDR1 MDHEN and CDR2 SYDVKM. J was trimmed by 7 bases and V by 6 bases; bases with no gene match: 12. There are 15 residues in the CDR3. The CDR3 nucleotides read TGTGCCAGCAGCCAGGGACTAAGCGGTCGGAATGAGCAGTTCTTC. Translation gives CASSQGLSGRNEQFF.

In its sample, this clone is medium-sized. The chain employs TRBV4-1 and TRBJ2-5; 8 positions match TRBD2. Germline-derived CDR1 and CDR2 are MGHRA and YSYEKL. J gave up 0 bases and V 0 bases, and 3 bases lay outside the gene matches. CDR3 length: 16 amino acids. CDR3 amino acids: CASSQEERGYQETQYF. Written as DNA, the CDR3 is TGCGCCAGCAGCCAAGAGGAGCGGGGGTACCAAGAGACCCAGTACTTC.

This clone was detected a few times. The chain employs TRBV2 and TRBJ2-7; no clear D gene. This CDR3 comprises 12 residues. Germline assignment: CDR1 SNHLY and CDR2 FYNNEI. The germline V and J ends were trimmed by 7 bases and 2 bases, with 9 bases remaining between them. CDR3 loop: CASTKEPYEQYF. CDR3 sequence (DNA): TGTGCCAGCACTAAGGAGCCCTACGAGCAGTACTTC.

This clone was seen a handful of times. J is TRBJ1-6 and V is TRBV15; 7 bases are shared with TRBD1. Germline V CDR1 and CDR2: LNHNV, YYDKDF (reference sequence). The V and J ends lost 2 bases and 8 bases, in that order; junction bases with no gene match: 6. The CDR3 is made up of 15 amino acids. In DNA form, the CDR3 reads TGTGCCACCAGCAGAAACGACAGGGAACATTCACCCCTCCACTTT. Protein sequence: CATSRNDREHSPLHF.

This clone was picked up a small number of times. The V gene is TRBV7-9, the J gene TRBJ2-7; maybe TRBD1 (5 bases). The ends were cut back, 4 bases at V and 0 bases at J, with 16 bases in the middle. The CDR3 covers 16 residues. CDR1 SEHNR and CDR2 FQNEAQ come from the germline V gene (reference sequence). For the CDR3, the DNA is TGTGCCAGCAGCTCGACAGTGTTCCGGTACTCCTACGAGCAGTACTTC. It specifies CASSSTVFRYSYEQYF.

The CDR3 spells CASSLDGRAGGLDNEQFF. As DNA, the CDR3 is TGTGCCAGCAGCTTAGATGGAAGGGCGGGAGGGCTTGACAATGAGCAGTTCTTC. This chain connects TRBV11-2 to TRBJ2-1, with 9 bases aligning to TRBD2. Germline CDR1 SGHAT, CDR2 FQNNGV. CDR3 size: 18 residues. V shed 0 bases, J shed 5 bases, and the junction held 11 bases outside the gene matches.

The chain links TRBV25-1 to TRBJ2-1, with D perhaps TRBD2 (6 bases). Deletions cut 3 bases from V and 7 bases from J, with 22 bases between. Germline V CDR1 and CDR2: MGHDK, SYGVNS. This CDR3 is 17 amino acids long. The CDR3 DNA follows: TGTGCCAGCAGTGAGGGGGGTGGAGCCTCATGGTGGAATGAGCAGTTCTTC. The encoded protein is CASSEGGGASWWNEQFF.

In this sample, this clone is medium-sized. The chain recombines TRBV19 with TRBJ2-7; 7 bases agree with TRBD2. The CDR3 covers 15 residues. V shed 3 bases, J shed 2 bases, and the junction held 7 bases outside the gene matches. The V gene's germline CDR1 is LNHDA and CDR2 SQIVND (reference sequence). The CDR3 here is CASSIEGRGAYEQYF. CDR3 nucleotide sequence: TGTGCCAGTAGTATTGAGGGTCGGGGGGCCTACGAGCAGTACTTC.

The chain combines TRBV18 with TRBJ2-3, with a tentative D call TRBD2 (5 bases). Trimming cost V 1 base and J 0 bases, with 23 bases left between them. Germline V gene lookup returns CDR1 KGHSH and CDR2 LQKENI. The CDR3 has 20 residues. The CDR3 DNA is TGTGCCAGCTCACCACTGCCGGGGTCGTCGGCTCCAGAGAGCACAGATACGCAGTATTTT. It encodes CASSPLPGSSAPESTDTQYF.

V usage is TRBV6-5 and J usage is TRBJ2-7; no clear D gene. CDR1 is MNHEY, CDR2 SVGAGI, per germline. Trimming removed 6 bases at V and 0 bases at J, with 12 bases between. CDR3 length: 14 amino acids. The CDR3, as DNA: TGTGCCAGCAGCGCGACACGCCGCTCCTACGAGCAGTACTTC. It encodes CASSATRRSYEQYF.

In regard to this clone: The sample holds other DNA sequences that translate to the same CDR3. V gene TRBV6-5 combines with J gene TRBJ1-5, with no clear D. CDR1 is MNHEY, CDR2 SVGAGI, per germline. This CDR3 comprises 16 residues. V gave up 0 bases and J gave up 2 bases, with 11 bases separating them. The CDR3 DNA sequence: TGTGCCAGCAGTTACTCGTCGCAGGTGGGCAATCAGCCCCAGCATTTT. Encoded protein: CASSYSSQVGNQPQHF.

By share, this clone counts as medium-sized. The rearrangement uses TRBV4-1 and TRBJ2-1, with 8 bases identical to TRBD2. The V and J ends lost 3 bases and 8 bases, in that order; junction bases with no gene match: 6. The CDR3 covers 14 residues. CDR1 and CDR2 from the germline V gene are MGHRA and YSYEKL. CDR3 protein: CASSHRGGGYEQFF. The CDR3 DNA follows: TGCGCCAGCAGCCACCGGGGGGGCGGGTATGAGCAGTTCTTC.

The V call is TRBV27, the J call TRBJ1-2; D not certain. Trimming took off 4 bases at V and 0 bases at J, with 6 bases between the two ends. The CDR3 spans 13 residues. The V gene's germline CDR1 is MNHEY and CDR2 SMNVEV (reference sequence). CDR3 DNA sequence: TGTGCCAGCAGTTATTCTTCTAACTATGGCTACACCTTC. Protein sequence: CASSYSSNYGYTF.

This clone was observed a few times. The chain uses TRBV5-1 and TRBJ2-3; the D gene is possibly TRBD2 (5 bases). The CDR3 totals 15 residues. Germline CDR1 is SGHRS and CDR2 is YFSETQ. Trimming shortened V by 0 bases and J by 1 base, and 9 bases separated the two germline ends. The CDR3 bases are TGCGCCAGCAGCTTGGGGCCCGGGGGCACAGATACGCAGTATTTT. This translates into CASSLGPGGTDTQYF. The whole variable domain, filled in from reference TRBV5-1 and TRBJ2-3, reads KAGVTQTPRYLIKTRGQQVTLSCSPISGHRSVSWYQQTPGQGLQFLFEYFSETQRNKGNFPGRFSGRQFSNSRSEMNVSTLELGDSALYLCASSLGPGGTDTQYFGPGTRLTVL.

The chain combines TRBV6-5 with TRBJ2-7; possibly TRBD1 for D (6 bases). The CDR3 is 15 residues long. The germline V and J ends were trimmed by 2 bases and 2 bases, with 13 bases remaining between them. Germline CDR1 MNHEY, CDR2 SVGAGI. CDR3 sequence reads: CASSYGRTATYEQYF. The CDR3 DNA sequence: TGTGCCAGCAGTTACGGAAGGACAGCGACCTACGAGCAGTACTTC.